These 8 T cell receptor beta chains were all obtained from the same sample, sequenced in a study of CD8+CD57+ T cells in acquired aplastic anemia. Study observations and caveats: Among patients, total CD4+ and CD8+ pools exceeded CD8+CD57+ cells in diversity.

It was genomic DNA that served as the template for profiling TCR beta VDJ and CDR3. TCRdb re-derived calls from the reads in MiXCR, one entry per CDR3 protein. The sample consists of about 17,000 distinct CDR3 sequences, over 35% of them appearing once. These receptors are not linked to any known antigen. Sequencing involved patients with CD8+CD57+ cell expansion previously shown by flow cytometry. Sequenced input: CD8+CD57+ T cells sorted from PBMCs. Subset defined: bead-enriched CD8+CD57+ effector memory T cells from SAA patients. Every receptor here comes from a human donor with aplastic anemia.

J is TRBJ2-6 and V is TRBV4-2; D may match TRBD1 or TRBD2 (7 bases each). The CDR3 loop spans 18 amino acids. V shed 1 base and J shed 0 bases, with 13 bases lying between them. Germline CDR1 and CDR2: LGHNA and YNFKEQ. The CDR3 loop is CASSQGGGGLSGANVLTF. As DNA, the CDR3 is TGTGCCAGCAGCCAAGGGGGAGGGGGCCTCTCTGGGGCCAACGTCCTGACTTTC.

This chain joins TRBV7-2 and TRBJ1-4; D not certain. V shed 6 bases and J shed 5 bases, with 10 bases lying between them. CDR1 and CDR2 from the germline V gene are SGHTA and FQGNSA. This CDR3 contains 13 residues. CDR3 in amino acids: CASSGVGNEKLFF. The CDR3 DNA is TGTGCCAGCAGTGGGGTCGGCAATGAAAAACTGTTTTTT.

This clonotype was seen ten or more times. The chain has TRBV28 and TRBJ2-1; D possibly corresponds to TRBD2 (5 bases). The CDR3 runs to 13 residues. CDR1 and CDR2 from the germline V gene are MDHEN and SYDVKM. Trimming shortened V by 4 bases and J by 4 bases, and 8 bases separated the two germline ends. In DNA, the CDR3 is TGTGCCAGCAGTTCCCCGGGGTACAATGAGCAGTTCTTC. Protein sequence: CASSSPGYNEQFF.

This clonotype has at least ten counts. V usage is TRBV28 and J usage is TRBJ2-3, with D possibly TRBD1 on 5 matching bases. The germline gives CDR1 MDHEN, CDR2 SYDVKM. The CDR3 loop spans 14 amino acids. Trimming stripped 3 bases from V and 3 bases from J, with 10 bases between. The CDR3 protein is CASSFLQGTDTQYF. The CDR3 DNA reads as TGTGCCAGCAGTTTTCTCCAGGGAACAGATACGCAGTATTTT.

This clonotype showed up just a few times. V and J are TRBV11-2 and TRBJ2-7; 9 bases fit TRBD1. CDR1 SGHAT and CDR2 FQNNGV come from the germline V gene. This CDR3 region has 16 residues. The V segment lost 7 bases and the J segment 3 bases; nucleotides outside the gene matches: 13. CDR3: CASTLGQGSLRYEQYF. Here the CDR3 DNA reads TGTGCCAGCACCCTGGGACAGGGCTCGCTACGCTACGAGCAGTACTTC.

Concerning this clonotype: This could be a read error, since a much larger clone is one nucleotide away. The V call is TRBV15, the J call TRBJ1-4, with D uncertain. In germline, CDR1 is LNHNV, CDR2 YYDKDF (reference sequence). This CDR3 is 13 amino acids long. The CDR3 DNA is TGTGCCACCAGCAGAGGGTCTAATGAAAGACTGTTTTTT. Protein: CATSRGSNERLFF.

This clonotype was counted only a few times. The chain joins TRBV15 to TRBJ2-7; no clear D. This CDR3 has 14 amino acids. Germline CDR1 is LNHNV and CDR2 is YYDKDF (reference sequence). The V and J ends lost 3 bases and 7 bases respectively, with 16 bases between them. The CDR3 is CATSSVDILREQYF. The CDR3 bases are TGTGCCACCAGCAGCGTCGACATTCTGAGGGAGCAGTACTTC.

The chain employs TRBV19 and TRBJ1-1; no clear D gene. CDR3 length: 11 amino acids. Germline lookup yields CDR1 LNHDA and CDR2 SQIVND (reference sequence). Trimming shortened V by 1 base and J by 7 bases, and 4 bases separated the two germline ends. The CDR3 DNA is TGTGCCAGTAGTATAGGGGGTGAAGCTTTCTTT. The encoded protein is CASSIGGEAFF.